The next 14 T cell receptor beta chains were all read from a single sample in a study of shared clonotypes between healthy human individuals. The assay was immunoSEQ multiplex PCR, and TCRdb's table has in-frame clones only and misses some. Of fewer than 1.8 million clones in the sample, roughly 98.5% were seen once. The specimen was naive CD4+ T cells sorted from blood. Subset here: CD45RA+ positively selected. Receptors were obtained from a man aged 25-40 years in good health.

V is TRBV7-9 and J is TRBJ1-2, with 7 bases lining up with TRBD1. Germline lookup yields CDR1 SEHNR and CDR2 FQNEAQ (reference sequence). This CDR3 spans 16 amino acids. The V and J ends lost 2 bases and 5 bases, in that order; junction bases with no gene match: 11. The CDR3 bases are TGTGCCAGCAGCTTAAACCACCGGGACAGTTTTTATGGCTACACCTTC. Protein: CASSLNHRDSFYGYTF.

About this clone itself: In the same sample, other DNA sequences code for this CDR3. V and J are TRBV9 and TRBJ2-7, with D maybe TRBD2 (5 bases). Trimming left V 0 bases short and J 1 base short, with 11 bases between. From germline, CDR1 is SGDLS and CDR2 YYNGEE. The CDR3 length is 15 residues. The CDR3 bases are TGTGCCAGCAGCGTAGGTGGTAGCGCTTCCTACGAGCAGTACTTC. This sequence encodes CASSVGGSASYEQYF.

The rearrangement links TRBV18 to TRBJ1-5, with TRBD1 identical over 7 bases. The CDR3 contains 17 residues. The trim removed 3 bases at V and 0 bases at J, leaving 8 bases unmatched. Germline V gene data show CDR1 as KGHSH and CDR2 as LQKENI. The CDR3 coding sequence is TGTGCCAGCTCACCCGTGACAGGGAAATCTAGCAATCAGCCCCAGCATTTT. As protein: CASSPVTGKSSNQPQHF.

The chain combines TRBV5-6 with TRBJ1-3, with no clear D. CDR3 length equals 13 residues. Per the germline V gene, CDR1 is SGHDT and CDR2 is YYEEEE. The germline V and J ends were trimmed by 4 bases and 5 bases, with 10 bases remaining between them. The CDR3 sequence is CASSPGGRNTIYF. In DNA, the CDR3 is TGTGCCAGCAGCCCGGGAGGGAGAAACACCATATATTTT.

CDR3 sequence (DNA): TGCGCCAGCAGCCCGCTCGGGACCCAGAGCTCCTACGAGCAGTACTTC. The encoded protein is CASSPLGTQSSYEQYF. The chain combines TRBV5-1 with TRBJ2-7; D assignment may be TRBD1 or TRBD2 (5 bases each). This CDR3 spans 16 amino acids. Per the germline V gene, CDR1 is SGHRS and CDR2 is YFSETQ. V lost 4 bases and J lost 0, with 17 bases in between.

In this sample, this clone turned up once. V is TRBV11-3 and J is TRBJ2-2, with D possibly being TRBD2 (5 bases). CDR1 is SGHNT and CDR2 is YENEEA in the germline V gene. V was pared by 3 bases and J by 1 base, with 15 bases between. The CDR3 contains 17 residues. The CDR3 is CASSLASRRLNTGELFF. The CDR3 nucleotides read TGTGCCAGCAGCTTGGCTAGCCGACGCTTGAACACCGGGGAGCTGTTTTTT.

This clone came up once. The chain couples TRBV7-9 to TRBJ1-1, with 10 bases that match TRBD1. CDR1 is SEHNR, CDR2 FQNEAQ, per germline (reference sequence). There are 14 residues in the CDR3. V shed 4 bases and J 10 bases; nucleotides not matched to a gene: 9. CDR3 protein: CASSYQRGQGVAFF. DNA for the CDR3: TGTGCCAGCAGCTACCAACGAGGACAGGGGGTAGCTTTCTTT.

V usage is TRBV30 and J usage is TRBJ2-7, with 13 positions matching TRBD2. Trimming at V came to 0 bases and at J to 3 bases, leaving 8 bases not matched to a gene. Germline V gives CDR1 GTSNPN, CDR2 SVGIG (reference sequence). This CDR3 is 17 amino acids long. This CDR3 is CAWSVPFRLAGGYEQYF. The CDR3 bases are TGTGCCTGGAGTGTACCCTTTCGACTAGCGGGAGGCTACGAGCAGTACTTC.

V is TRBV6-5 and J is TRBJ1-2, with 9 bases lining up with TRBD1. This CDR3 is built from 14 residues. V gave up 6 bases and J gave up 7 bases; unmatched junction bases: 9. Germline CDR1 is MNHEY and CDR2 is SVGAGI. CDR3 sequence reads: CASSRPGQGVGYTF. The CDR3 DNA is TGTGCCAGCAGCCGCCCGGGACAGGGAGTTGGCTACACCTTC.

This chain uses TRBV5-4 with TRBJ2-1; unclear D gene. Deletions cut 1 base from V and 8 bases from J, with 10 bases between. Germline lookup yields CDR1 SGHNT and CDR2 YYREEE (reference sequence). This CDR3 is built from 13 residues. The CDR3: CASSLRERYEQFF. CDR3 DNA: TGTGCCAGCAGCTTGAGAGAAAGATATGAGCAGTTCTTC.

The V gene is TRBV5-4, the J gene TRBJ1-2; D is unresolved. CDR1 and CDR2 from the germline V gene are SGHNT and YYREEE (reference sequence). The V gene lost 4 bases and the J gene lost 4 bases, with 14 bases spanning the gap. There are 14 residues in the CDR3. CDR3 residues: CASSPEVSSYGYTF. DNA of the CDR3: TGTGCCAGCAGCCCGGAGGTATCTTCCTATGGCTACACCTTC.

The CDR3: CASISPPLAEETQYF. CDR3 DNA: TGTGCCAGCATTTCCCCCCCTCTAGCGGAAGAGACCCAGTACTTC. This rearrangement joins TRBV2 to TRBJ2-5, with TRBD2 matching 7 bases. The CDR3 contains 15 residues. CDR1 and CDR2 from the germline V gene are SNHLY and FYNNEI. V lost 7 bases, J lost 3 bases, and 11 bases stayed unmatched.

The chain combines TRBV4-1 with TRBJ2-7, with 8 bases lining up with TRBD2. Germline values: CDR1 MGHRA, CDR2 YSYEKL. Trimming cost V 0 bases and J 5 bases; bases outside gene matches: 6. The CDR3 extends over 15 amino acids. CDR3 coding DNA: TGCGCCAGCAGCCAAGATCCAGCGGGAGTCAACGAGCAGTACTTC. It encodes CASSQDPAGVNEQYF.

Remarks on this clone: Other DNA sequences in this specimen translate into the identical CDR3. The V gene is TRBV28, the J gene TRBJ2-1; 8 bases line up with TRBD2. This CDR3 region has 12 residues. The J segment lost 10 bases and the V segment lost 5 bases, leaving 4 bases of the junction unmatched. The germline CDR1 and CDR2 sequences are MDHEN and SYDVKM. CDR3 amino acids: CASSLLAGEQFF. CDR3 nucleotide sequence: TGTGCCAGCAGTCTCTTAGCGGGAGAGCAGTTCTTC.